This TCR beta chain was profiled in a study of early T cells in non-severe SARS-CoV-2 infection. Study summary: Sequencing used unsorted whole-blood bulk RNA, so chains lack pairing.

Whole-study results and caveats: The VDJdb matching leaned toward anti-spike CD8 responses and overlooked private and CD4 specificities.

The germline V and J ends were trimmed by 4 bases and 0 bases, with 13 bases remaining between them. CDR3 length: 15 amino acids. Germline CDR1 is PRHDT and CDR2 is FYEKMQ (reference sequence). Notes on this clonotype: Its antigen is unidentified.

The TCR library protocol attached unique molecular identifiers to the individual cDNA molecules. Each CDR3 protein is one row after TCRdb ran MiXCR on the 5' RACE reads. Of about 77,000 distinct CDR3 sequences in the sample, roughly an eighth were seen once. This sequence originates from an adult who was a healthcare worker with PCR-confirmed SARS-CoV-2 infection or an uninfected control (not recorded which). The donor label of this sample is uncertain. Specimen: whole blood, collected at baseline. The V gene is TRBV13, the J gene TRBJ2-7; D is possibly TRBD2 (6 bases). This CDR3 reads CASSSRGSYSYEQYF. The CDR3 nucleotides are TGTGCCAGCAGCTCCCGGGGGAGTTACTCCTACGAGCAGTACTTC.